This T cell receptor (beta chain) was sequenced in a study of beta chain features in type 1 diabetes. In the study overall: Patients were similar to healthy donors in age and gender (as well as in cell yields). Study conclusions and caveats: The influence of HLA type on TCRB rearrangement stayed undetermined. The study found moderately but significantly shorter TCRB CDR3s in all four CD4+ subsets of Type 1 diabetes patients.

Stem cell-like memory, regulatory, central memory and naive CD4+ cells were sorted via CD45RO/CCR7/CD25/CD127/CD95/CD27. This clone was detected a few times. Its antigen is unidentified. Expressed TCRB transcripts got sequenced, as all isolated RNA was reverse transcribed. Generated by immunoSEQ multiplex PCR, the TCRdb table keeps only in-frame clones and is missing some. This sample has nearly 250,000 clones, with less than 15% found just once. CDR1 is SNHLY, CDR2 FYNNEI, per germline. The CDR3 loop spans 14 amino acids. The V end was cut by 7 bases, the J end by 7 bases, with 17 bases between. This chain connects TRBV2 to TRBJ1-5, with a weak D call TRBD1 (5 bases). This receptor was obtained from a woman in her forties in good health. Sequenced input: naive CD4+ T cells from blood. CDR3 sequence reads: CASTSTDEGQPQHF. The CDR3 bases are TGTGCCAGCACCTCGACAGATGAAGGACAGCCCCAGCATTTT.